This passage covers 19 T cell receptor beta chains from one sample sequenced in a study of blood T cell repertoires in COVID-19. Only in-frame clones appear in the TCRdb table, and some are missing; sequencing was by immunoSEQ multiplex PCR. The table has some 320,000 clones, more than 85% seen once. Sequencing was done on a sample of PBMCs or T cells enriched from blood (not recorded which). The receptors come from a woman between 25 and 40 years old who had been exposed to COVID-19.

The chain employs TRBV5-6 and TRBJ1-2; no clear D. This CDR3 has 13 amino acids. The V gene lost 4 bases and the J gene lost 2 bases, with 9 bases spanning the gap. Per germline, CDR1 SGHDT and CDR2 YYEEEE. CDR3 residues: CASSPPSNYGYTF. DNA of the CDR3: TGTGCCAGCAGCCCTCCCTCCAACTATGGCTACACCTTC.

The rearrangement joins TRBV9 to TRBJ1-1; 9 nucleotides line up with TRBD1. Germline V gives CDR1 SGDLS, CDR2 YYNGEE. V lost 5 bases and J lost 4; bases outside the gene matches: 9. The CDR3 extends over 15 amino acids. The CDR3 DNA is TGTGCCAGCAGGGGACAGGGAGCGTCCGTCACTGAAGCTTTCTTT. Protein sequence: CASRGQGASVTEAFF.

The chain recombines TRBV3-1 (or the pseudogene TRBV3-2) with TRBJ2-6; D gene unclear. The V end was cut by 4 bases, the J end by 4 bases, with 5 bases between. The CDR3 has 13 residues. Looked up from germline, CDR1 is LGHDT and CDR2 is YNNKEL (reference sequence). The CDR3, as DNA: TGTGCCAGCAGCCCTCGGGGGGCCAACGTCCTGACTTTC. Translated, it gives CASSPRGANVLTF.

The chain couples TRBV27 to TRBJ2-1, with 14 nucleotides matching TRBD2. Germline CDR1 is MNHEY and CDR2 is SMNVEV (reference sequence). The CDR3 consists of 16 residues. V lost 5 bases, J lost 7 bases, and 7 bases stayed unmatched. CDR3 residues: CASSPLTSGGANEQFF. The CDR3 DNA sequence: TGTGCCAGCAGTCCACTGACTAGCGGGGGGGCAAATGAGCAGTTCTTC.

The chain links TRBV21-1 to TRBJ1-2; the table's TRBD1 call for D was not verified on the DNA. TRBV21-1 corresponds to a pseudogene. This CDR3 region has 16 residues. The CDR3 spells CASSKGRQGPNYGYTF. The CDR3, as DNA: TGTGCCAGCAGCAAAGGACGACAGGGCCCTAACTATGGCTACACCTTC.

V usage is TRBV5-1 and J usage is TRBJ2-3; D is possibly TRBD1 (5 bases). This CDR3 comprises 13 residues. Per the germline V gene, CDR1 is SGHRS and CDR2 is YFSETQ. With 0 bases removed from V and 6 bases from J, the gap between germline ends came to 8 bases. CDR3 protein: CASSLEQGDTQYF. Here the CDR3 DNA reads TGCGCCAGCAGCTTGGAGCAGGGTGATACGCAGTATTTT.

The CDR3 loop reads CASSKCGTGGQGNEKLFF. CDR3 nucleotide sequence: TGTGCCAGCAGCAAATGTGGGACAGGGGGCCAGGGGAATGAAAAACTGTTTTTT. The V call is TRBV21-1, the J call TRBJ1-4; the table's D call of TRBD1 was not tested on the DNA. TRBV21-1 is a recognized pseudogene. The CDR3 length is 18 residues.

In its sample, this clone was seen once. This chain connects TRBV7-9 to TRBJ2-5; 8 nucleotides agree with TRBD2. CDR3 length equals 14 residues. Per the germline V gene, CDR1 is SEHNR and CDR2 is FQNEAQ (reference sequence). V trimming: 6 bases; J trimming: 3 bases; junction bases outside the gene matches: 6. In DNA form, the CDR3 reads TGTGCCAGCAGGACAACTAGCGGAGAAGAGACCCAGTACTTC. Translated: CASRTTSGEETQYF.

The genes are TRBV4-1 and TRBJ2-3; D is perhaps TRBD2 (7 bases). Trimming took 4 bases from V and 11 from J, leaving 16 bases between them. From germline, CDR1 is MGHRA and CDR2 YSYEKL. This CDR3 is built from 13 residues. This CDR3 is CASSRGGVPGQYF. The CDR3 nucleotides read TGCGCCAGCAGCCGCGGGGGCGTCCCGGGGCAGTATTTT.

V and J are TRBV4-1 and TRBJ1-2; TRBD1 matches at 7 bases. Trimming took 4 bases from V and 2 from J; bases not matched to a gene: 4. CDR3 length: 14 amino acids. In germline, CDR1 is MGHRA, CDR2 YSYEKL. The CDR3, as DNA: TGCGCCAGCAGCCCATCGGGACAGAACTATGGCTACACCTTC. Translated, it gives CASSPSGQNYGYTF.

The chain employs TRBV5-4 and TRBJ1-4, with TRBD1 matching over 9 bases. CDR1 and CDR2 from the germline V gene are SGHNT and YYREEE (reference sequence). The length of the CDR3 is 15 residues. J was trimmed by 4 bases and V by 0 bases; bases with no gene match: 1. CDR3 region: CASSLGGQGNEKLFF. CDR3 DNA sequence: TGTGCCAGCAGCTTGGGGGGACAGGGTAATGAAAAACTGTTTTTT.

V and J are TRBV25-1 and TRBJ2-3; the match to TRBD1 covers 8 bases. Germline V gene data show CDR1 as MGHDK and CDR2 as SYGVNS. V was pared by 3 bases and J by 3 bases, with 14 bases of the junction left unmatched. This CDR3 has 18 amino acids. The CDR3 loop is CASSDPAPGGVKTDTQYF. CDR3 nucleotides: TGTGCCAGCAGTGACCCCGCGCCAGGGGGCGTTAAGACAGATACGCAGTATTTT.

This chain joins TRBV5-1 and TRBJ1-4; TRBD1 is a possible D gene (6 bases). CDR3 length: 13 amino acids. Deletions cut 9 bases from V and 4 bases from J, with 13 bases between. Germline CDR1 SGHRS, CDR2 YFSETQ. DNA for the CDR3: TGCGCCATCGCAGGGGCCTATAATGAAAAACTGTTTTTT. Protein: CAIAGAYNEKLFF.

This CDR3 is CASSTLRGRSTEAFF. The DNA of the CDR3 is TGTGCCAGCAGCACCTTGAGAGGGCGGAGCACTGAAGCTTTCTTT. This rearrangement joins TRBV7-6 to TRBJ1-1; D is unclear. V lost 5 bases, J lost 4 bases, and 17 bases lay in between. The CDR3 runs 15 residues. Germline CDR1 SGHVS, CDR2 FNYEAQ.

The chain recombines TRBV5-1 with TRBJ2-5; D is perhaps TRBD1 (6 bases). There are 15 residues in the CDR3. Trimming shortened V by 0 bases and J by 4 bases, and 13 bases separated the two germline ends. The germline CDR1 and CDR2 sequences are SGHRS and YFSETQ. The CDR3 sequence is CASSLDRDVGETQYF. The CDR3 region has the DNA TGCGCCAGCAGCTTGGACAGGGACGTTGGAGAGACCCAGTACTTC.

The V and J genes are TRBV2 and TRBJ1-5, with 12 positions matching TRBD1. This CDR3 has 18 residues. CDR1 and CDR2 (germline): SNHLY, FYNNEI. V gave up 0 bases and J gave up 1 base; unmatched junction bases: 4. The CDR3 DNA reads TGTGCCAGCAGTGAAGCGGGACAGGGGGCCGCGAGCAATCAGCCCCAGCATTTT. It is translated as CASSEAGQGAASNQPQHF.

In this sample, this clone turned up once. The chain employs TRBV12-3 or TRBV12-4 and TRBJ2-1; D gene ambiguous. The V end was cut by 5 bases, the J end by 3 bases, with 8 bases between. The CDR3 totals 13 residues. The CDR3 nucleotides are TGTGCCAGCAGTCCGAGATACTACAATGAGCAGTTCTTC. This gives the protein CASSPRYYNEQFF.

This clone was recorded once. This chain connects TRBV7-3 to TRBJ1-2, with 8 bases lining up with TRBD1. V lost 2 bases and J lost 7; bases outside the gene matches: 12. CDR1 and CDR2 from the germline V gene are SGHTA and FQGTGA. This CDR3 is 16 amino acids long. CDR3 bases: TGTGCCAGCAGCTTAGGACCGGACAGGGTCGTGGGTGGCTACACCTTC. This gives the protein CASSLGPDRVVGGYTF.

The chain combines TRBV4-3 with TRBJ2-1, with TRBD2 identical over 11 bases. Germline values: CDR1 LGHNA, CDR2 YSLEER. The CDR3 runs to 17 residues. J was trimmed by 4 bases and V by 0 bases; bases with no gene match: 5. This CDR3 is CASSQDSSGRLYNEQFF. The CDR3 nucleotides are TGCGCCAGCAGCCAAGACTCTAGCGGGAGGTTATACAATGAGCAGTTCTTC.